Listed here are 9 T cell receptor beta chains from one sample, sequenced in a study of CD8 T cells in ankylosing spondylitis. TCRdb passed the 5' RACE reads through MiXCR, listing each CDR3 protein once. Among a few hundred thousand distinct CDR3 sequences listed, under 25% were seen once. The specimen was blood, either unsorted or a sorted T cell fraction (not recorded which). These receptors were taken from a female donor with ankylosing spondylitis or in good health (not recorded which).

The table lists this clonotype with a few counts. This sequence joins TRBV20-1 and TRBJ2-3; D remains unclear. V was cut by 0 bases and J by 4 bases, with 14 bases left in between. This CDR3 is 15 amino acids long. Germline CDR1 is DFQATT and CDR2 is SNEGSKA (reference sequence). The CDR3 spells CSARDPFLGPDTQYF. CDR3 DNA sequence: TGCAGTGCTAGAGATCCCTTCTTAGGCCCAGATACGCAGTATTTT.

This clonotype was detected many times. Compared with germline, one end of the junction differs, possibly owing to a read error. This rearrangement joins TRBV12-3 or TRBV12-4 to TRBJ2-5; 8 bases are a match to TRBD2. CDR3 length: 12 residues. CDR3 sequence reads: CASSPYLAGLHF. The CDR3 DNA is TGTGCCAGCAGTCCCTATCTAGCGGGCCTCCACTTC.

This clonotype appeared many times. The chain couples TRBV20-1 to TRBJ2-1; 12 nucleotides agree with TRBD2. Germline V gives CDR1 DFQATT, CDR2 SNEGSKA (reference sequence). V lost 1 base to trimming and J lost 1 base; unmatched junction nucleotides: 5. This CDR3 comprises 17 residues. CDR3 loop: CSARVASGGASYNEQFF. The CDR3 DNA follows: TGCAGTGCTAGAGTGGCTAGCGGGGGGGCTTCCTACAATGAGCAGTTCTTC.

The V and J genes are TRBV7-9 and TRBJ2-1; 10 bases agree with TRBD2. The CDR3 is 14 amino acids. The germline V gene encodes CDR1 SEHNR and CDR2 FQNEAQ (reference sequence). V lost 8 bases and J lost 7; bases outside the gene matches: 8. DNA for the CDR3: TGTGCCAGCGTGAGCGGGAGGGCGGGGAATGAGCAGTTCTTC. Protein: CASVSGRAGNEQFF.

The gene calls are TRBV5-1 and TRBJ2-3; 8 bases match TRBD2. Germline trimming cut 0 bases from V and 3 bases from J; bases unmatched to any gene: 3. This CDR3 has 15 amino acids. The germline V gene has CDR1 SGHRS and CDR2 YFSETQ. The CDR3 reads CASSLALAVTDTQYF. CDR3 sequence (DNA): TGCGCCAGCAGCTTGGCACTAGCGGTAACAGATACGCAGTATTTT.

The gene calls are TRBV28 and TRBJ2-7; 10 nucleotides agree with TRBD2. V trimming: 8 bases; J trimming: 3 bases; junction bases outside the gene matches: 7. CDR1 is MDHEN and CDR2 is SYDVKM in the germline V gene. The CDR3 has 14 amino acids. The CDR3 loop reads CASAPLAGGYEQYF. For the CDR3, the DNA is TGTGCCAGCGCCCCTTTAGCGGGAGGCTACGAGCAGTACTTC.

This clonotype was detected a few times. The genes are TRBV12-3 or TRBV12-4 and TRBJ2-1; 11 bases are shared with TRBD2. This CDR3 has 16 residues. V lost 8 bases, J lost 1 base, and 7 bases stayed unmatched. DNA of the CDR3: TGTGCCAGCCAGACTAGCGGGATTGAGTCCTACAATGAGCAGTTCTTC. Protein sequence: CASQTSGIESYNEQFF.

Many counts were recorded for this clonotype. This chain links TRBV27 with TRBJ2-7; TRBD2 aligns across 9 bases. V trimming: 5 bases; J trimming: 4 bases; junction bases outside the gene matches: 9. The CDR3 is 15 amino acids. The germline CDR1 and CDR2 sequences are MNHEY and SMNVEV (reference sequence). This chain's CDR3 is CASSRPGSGSYEQYF. The DNA of the CDR3 is TGTGCCAGCAGTCGCCCCGGTAGCGGGAGTTACGAGCAGTACTTC.

This chain connects TRBV7-2 to TRBJ1-1; D may be TRBD1 (5 bases). Germline CDR1 reads SGHTA; CDR2 reads FQGNSA. V was pared by 6 bases and J by 2 bases, with 13 bases between. CDR3 length equals 14 residues. CDR3 in amino acids: CASSFRTRNTEAFF. For the CDR3, the DNA is TGTGCCAGCAGTTTCCGGACAAGAAACACTGAAGCTTTCTTT. Looking up the rest from reference TRBV7-2 and TRBJ1-1 gives the full variable domain: GAGVSQSPSNKVTEKGKDVELRCDPISGHTALYWYRQSLGQGLEFLIYFQGNSAPDKSGLPSDRFSAERTGGSVSTLTIQRTQQEDSAVYLCASSFRTRNTEAFFGQGTRLTVV.